Presented here are 13 T cell receptor beta chains from one specimen sequenced in a study of glioma-infiltrating T cells. Amplification of TCR alpha and beta CDR3 regions from RNA used iRepertoire nested multiplex PCR. One entry per CDR3 protein, called by TCRdb with MiXCR from the multiplex PCR reads. The table records about 210,000 distinct CDR3 sequences, more than 25% of them present only once. Sequencing input: glioma tissue, nonneoplastic brain tissue, or PBMCs (not recorded which). The receptor set was obtained from a human donor with low-grade glioma or glioblastoma, undergoing nonglioma brain surgery, or in good health (not recorded which).

This clonotype was seen repeatedly, ten times or more. The V and J genes are TRBV6-1 and TRBJ2-7; 11 nucleotides agree with TRBD1. The ends lost 6 bases at V and 4 bases at J; junction bases unmatched: 11. CDR1 and CDR2 (germline): MNHNS, SASEGT. This CDR3 region has 16 residues. This CDR3 is CASRGQGAGTGYEQYF. Written as DNA, the CDR3 is TGTGCCAGCAGAGGACAGGGGGCGGGTACAGGGTACGAGCAGTACTTC.

On this clonotype itself: One base away lies a much larger clone, so this may be a sequencing read error. The rearrangement joins TRBV5-1 to TRBJ1-1, with 7 bases identical to TRBD1. Germline V gives CDR1 SGHRS, CDR2 YFSETQ. This CDR3 spans 15 amino acids. CDR3 coding DNA: TGCGCCAGCAGCTTGGGAGGGGGCGAGAACACTAAAGCTTTCTTT. Translation: CASSLGGGENTKAFF.

This clonotype occurred many times. This chain links TRBV7-2 with TRBJ2-1; no definite D call. The CDR3 covers 15 residues. The V and J ends lost 5 bases and 1 base respectively, with 12 bases between them. The germline CDR1 and CDR2 sequences are SGHTA and FQGNSA. The CDR3 reads CASSLRRSSYNEQFF. Written as DNA, the CDR3 is TGTGCCAGCAGCCTTCGGCGGAGTTCCTACAATGAGCAGTTCTTC.

This clonotype appeared many times. The chain combines TRBV27 with TRBJ1-5; tentatively, D is TRBD1 (5 bases). CDR3 size: 16 residues. Germline loops: CDR1 MNHEY, CDR2 SMNVEV (reference sequence). The V end was cut by 1 base, the J end by 6 bases, with 16 bases between. The CDR3 loop is CASSLWGLQGAQPQHF. The CDR3 coding sequence is TGTGCCAGCAGTTTATGGGGTTTGCAGGGCGCTCAGCCCCAGCATTTT.

This clonotype has at least ten counts. J is TRBJ1-1 and V is TRBV4-2, with 8 bases identical to TRBD1. This CDR3 has 15 amino acids. V was clipped by 3 bases and J by 1 base; unmatched bases: 4. Germline assignment: CDR1 LGHNA and CDR2 YNFKEQ. Here the CDR3 DNA reads TGTGCCAGCAGCCACGGACAGGGACCGAACACTGAAGCTTTCTTT. Its protein product is CASSHGQGPNTEAFF.

This clonotype was seen more than once but under ten times. V gene TRBV12-3 or TRBV12-4 combines with J gene TRBJ1-2, with D possibly being TRBD1 (6 bases). CDR3 size: 14 residues. V was trimmed by 4 bases and J by 3 bases, leaving 12 bases between them. In nucleotides, the CDR3 is TGTGCCAGCAGTTCAGGGGCGGGGGACTATGGCTACACCTTC. Its translation is CASSSGAGDYGYTF.

This clonotype appeared many times. V gene TRBV7-2 combines with J gene TRBJ2-5, with TRBD2 identical over 15 bases. The V segment lost 5 bases and the J segment 3 bases; nucleotides outside the gene matches: 4. Germline values: CDR1 SGHTA, CDR2 FQGNSA. The CDR3 sequence is 16 residues long. The CDR3 coding sequence is TGTGCCAGCAGCCCCCGGACTAGCGGGAGGGAAGAGACCCAGTACTTC. It is translated as CASSPRTSGREETQYF.

This clonotype was detected ten times or more. J is TRBJ1-5 and V is TRBV3-1; D call uncertain. Germline V gives CDR1 LGHDT, CDR2 YNNKEL (reference sequence). V was pared by 4 bases and J by 2 bases, with 9 bases between. The CDR3 consists of 14 residues. CDR3 loop: CASSRSRRNQPQHF. The CDR3 DNA reads as TGTGCCAGCAGCCGATCTAGGCGCAATCAGCCCCAGCATTTT.

This clonotype was recorded a few times. The chain recombines TRBV5-4 with TRBJ2-3; possible D gene TRBD2, 6 bases. The V gene's germline CDR1 is SGHNT and CDR2 YYREEE (reference sequence). The CDR3 loop spans 14 amino acids. V lost 7 bases and J 6 bases, leaving 18 bases between the germline ends. The chain's CDR3 is CASRWRAESDTQYF. As DNA, the CDR3 is TGTGCCAGCCGGTGGAGGGCTGAAAGCGATACGCAGTATTTT. Based on the CDR3 plus reference TRBV5-4 and TRBJ2-3, the full variable domain is ETGVTQSPTHLIKTRGQQVTLRCSSQSGHNTVSWYQQALGQGPQFIFQYYREEENGRGNFPPRFSGLQFPNYSSELNVNALELDDSALYLCASRWRAESDTQYFGPGTRLTVL.

There are many counts of this clonotype. J is TRBJ2-7 and V is TRBV7-9, with a tentative D call TRBD1 (6 bases). Germline values: CDR1 SEHNR, CDR2 FQNEAQ (reference sequence). The CDR3 spans 14 residues. V lost 1 base and J 0 bases, leaving 7 bases between the germline ends. CDR3 nucleotide sequence: TGTGCCAGCAGCTTAGGGACAGCCTCCTACGAGCAGTACTTC. Translating gives CASSLGTASYEQYF.

Comment on this clonotype: This may arise from a read error, as a much more abundant clone is one base away. CDR3 nucleotides: TGTGCCAGCAGTGAAAAGGAAAGGACCATTCAGTACTTC. Translation: CASSEKERTIQYF. The chain recombines TRBV27 with TRBJ2-4; unclear D gene. Germline CDR1 reads MNHEY; CDR2 reads SMNVEV (reference sequence). This CDR3 has 13 residues. Trimming removed 5 bases from V and 9 bases from J, with 14 bases in between.

The table lists this clonotype with a count of one. V and J are TRBV5-4 and TRBJ2-3; 9 bases are a match to TRBD2. Germline CDR1 reads SGHNT; CDR2 reads YYREEE (reference sequence). This CDR3 is built from 18 residues. V was pared by 0 bases and J by 12 bases, with 20 bases of the junction left unmatched. The CDR3 coding sequence is TGTGCCAGCAGCTTGGTTGTGTTATCTAGCGGGAACGCTGGGCCACAGTATTTT. Translated, it gives CASSLVVLSSGNAGPQYF.

This clonotype has at least ten counts. The chain employs TRBV6-1 and TRBJ2-5; D might be TRBD1 (5 bases). Germline loops: CDR1 MNHNS, CDR2 SASEGT. The CDR3 runs to 14 residues. Trimming left V 9 bases short and J 1 base short, with 15 bases between. In DNA, the CDR3 is TGTGCCAGTTCGATAAGGACAATCCAAGAGACCCAGTACTTC. Translation gives CASSIRTIQETQYF.